The 2 T cell receptor beta chains presented below share a single source sample, sequenced in a study of regulatory and conventional T cells in RAG deficiency. The sorted conventional CD4+ T cells were CD25-low and CD127-high, with genomic DNA sequenced. Profiled with immunoSEQ multiplex PCR; TCRdb holds only in-frame clones, not every one. The sample lists roughly 32,000 clones, about 96% seen once, with 0.35% in the top ten. The same data also went into a second study, on regulatory T cells. This second report adds: Amplification used 52 TRBV primers and 13 TRBJ primers.

The specimen sequenced was CD25- CD4+ T cells sorted from blood. All receptors come from a human donor in good health.

The rearrangement joins TRBV30 to TRBJ1-1, with D unclear. The germline V gene has CDR1 GTSNPN and CDR2 SVGIG (reference sequence). The length of the CDR3 is 15 residues. The V end was cut by 4 bases, the J end by 1 base, with 16 bases between. CDR3 region: CAWNIGAYSNTEAFF. The CDR3 nucleotides read TGTGCCTGGAACATTGGAGCCTACTCGAACACTGAAGCTTTCTTT.

The V gene is TRBV11-3, the J gene TRBJ2-3, with 11 bases lining up with TRBD2. Germline V CDR1 and CDR2: SGHNT, YENEEA. Unmatched junction bases numbered 5, after V lost 1 base and J lost 2 bases. The CDR3 runs 17 residues. CDR3 region: CASSLGELAGDTDTQYF. CDR3 DNA sequence: TGTGCCAGCAGCTTAGGAGAACTAGCGGGGGACACAGATACGCAGTATTTT.